Listed below are T cell receptor beta chains from one sample, sequenced in a study of T cells in localized non-small cell lung cancer. Clones were read by immunoSEQ multiplex PCR, and TCRdb kept only the in-frame ones, dropping some. The table shows some 9,600 clones, with roughly 87% occurring only once. Sequenced material: peripheral blood, taken before any cancer treatment. The receptors derive from a male donor aged 60 or older with stage III squamous cell lung carcinoma. The CDR3 runs from the conserved cysteine through the conserved F or W. Fields, in order: V gene, J gene, clone size, D gene, CDR3 protein, CDR3 DNA. A D gene is named only where the DNA matches it firmly. The size of a clone is reported for some rows only, either as once, few or many, or as a class for expanded clones.

TRBV7-2	TRBJ1-6	once	TRBD1	CASSLGVTGARGSPLHF	TGTGCCAGCAGCTTAGGGGTAACAGGGGCCCGGGGTTCACCCCTCCACTTT
TRBV9	TRBJ1-1	NA	NA	CASSPRYGASTEAFF	TGTGCCAGCAGCCCGCGTTACGGGGCGAGTACTGAAGCTTTCTTT
TRBV9	TRBJ2-3	NA	TRBD2	CASSYLAGVSTDTQYF	TGTGCCAGCAGCTACCTAGCGGGGGTTAGCACAGATACGCAGTATTTT
TRBV5-6	TRBJ2-7	once	NA	CASSLGGSSYEQYF	TGTGCCAGCAGCTTGGGGGGCAGCTCCTACGAGCAGTACTTC
TRBV5-1	TRBJ1-1	NA	TRBD1	CASSLEQGRNTEAFF	TGCGCCAGCAGCTTGGAACAGGGGCGGAACACTGAAGCTTTCTTT
TRBV5-1	TRBJ1-1	NA	NA	CASSLTVTAEAFF	TGCGCCAGCAGCTTGACGGTGACAGCTGAAGCTTTCTTT
TRBV30	TRBJ1-1	NA	NA	CAWSLGGEAFF	TGTGCCTGGAGTTTGGGGGGGGAAGCTTTCTTT
TRBV19	TRBJ2-2	NA	TRBD1	CASSIEPQTGLGELFF	TGTGCCAGTAGTATAGAGCCCCAGACAGGGCTAGGGGAGCTGTTTTTT
TRBV19	TRBJ1-1	NA	NA	CARGGNTEAFF	TGTGCCCGGGGGGGGAACACTGAAGCTTTCTTT
TRBV25-1	TRBJ1-5	NA	TRBD1	CASSEPGQGDQPQHF	TGTGCCAGCAGTGAACCCGGACAGGGGGATCAGCCCCAGCATTTT
TRBV27	TRBJ2-7	NA	NA	CASSFPTAAGEQYF	TGTGCCAGCAGTTTCCCGACAGCGGCGGGCGAGCAGTACTTC
TRBV28	TRBJ2-1	NA	NA	CASRQGGVAQFF	TGTGCCAGCAGACAAGGGGGGGTAGCGCAGTTCTTC
TRBV21-1	TRBJ2-3	NA	NA	CASSCEGPGVDTQYF	TGTGCCAGCAGCTGCGAGGGCCCGGGTGTTGATACGCAGTATTTT
TRBV5-1	TRBJ2-1	NA	NA	CASSLEGYLGNEQFF	TGCGCCAGCAGCTTGGAGGGTTACTTAGGGAATGAGCAGTTCTTC
TRBV2	TRBJ2-1	NA	NA	CARAGRGPYNEQFF	TGTGCCAGGGCGGGGCGGGGGCCGTACAATGAGCAGTTCTTC
TRBV7-8	TRBJ2-2	once	NA	CASSPRAAGANTGELFF	TGTGCCAGCAGCCCCCGGGCTGCGGGGGCCAACACCGGGGAGCTGTTTTTT
TRBV28	TRBJ1-1	NA	NA	CASSLWGGEAEAFF	TGTGCCAGCAGTTTATGGGGGGGGGAGGCTGAAGCTTTCTTT
TRBV20-1	TRBJ1-2	NA	NA	CSARREYGYTF	TGCAGTGCTAGGAGGGAGTATGGCTACACCTTC
TRBV2	TRBJ2-6	NA	TRBD1	CASPARDSLYSGANVLTF	TGTGCCAGCCCGGCCCGGGACAGCCTCTACTCTGGGGCCAACGTCCTGACTTTC
TRBV4-1	TRBJ2-3	NA	NA	CASSQVMSRVGDTQYF	TGCGCCAGCAGCCAAGTGATGTCACGGGTCGGAGATACGCAGTATTTT
TRBV4-3	TRBJ2-1	NA	TRBD2	CASSLAGDSYNEQFF	TGCGCCAGCAGCCTAGCGGGGGACTCCTACAATGAGCAGTTCTTC
TRBV7-6	TRBJ1-1	NA	TRBD1	CASSAGTANTEAFF	TGTGCCAGCAGCGCCGGGACAGCGAACACTGAAGCTTTCTTT
TRBV30	TRBJ1-3	NA	NA	CAWSRGDAGNTIYF	TGTGCCTGGAGTCGAGGGGACGCTGGAAACACCATATATTTT
TRBV6-5	TRBJ2-4	NA	NA	CASSYSDTRNIQYF	TGTGCCAGCAGTTACTCTGACACACGAAACATTCAGTACTTC
TRBV9	TRBJ2-1	NA	TRBD2	CASSVGPEGTSGGSEQFF	TGTGCCAGCAGCGTAGGACCCGAGGGGACTAGCGGGGGGAGTGAGCAGTTCTTC
TRBV7-2	TRBJ1-5	NA	NA	CASSFEGRQPQHF	TGTGCCAGCAGCTTCGAGGGGAGACAGCCCCAGCATTTT
TRBV28	TRBJ1-4	NA	NA	CASSQYKLPGTNEKLFF	TGTGCCAGCAGTCAATACAAACTACCGGGAACGAATGAAAAACTGTTTTTT
TRBV6-1	TRBJ2-2	NA	NA	CASSEAGRVGGELFF	TGTGCCAGCAGTGAAGCGGGGCGGGTCGGCGGGGAGCTGTTTTTT
TRBV30	TRBJ1-2	NA	NA	CAWSPVGGGYTF	TGTGCCTGGAGCCCCGTAGGAGGTGGCTACACCTTC
TRBV9	TRBJ1-2	NA	TRBD1	CASTYRDRGNYGYTF	TGTGCCAGCACCTACCGGGACAGGGGTAACTATGGCTACACCTTC
TRBV4-1	TRBJ1-1	NA	NA	CASSRGGVTEAFF	TGCGCCAGCAGCCGAGGAGGGGTGACTGAAGCTTTCTTT
TRBV6-6	TRBJ1-5	NA	NA	CASSYQGPQPQHF	TGTGCCAGCAGTTACCAGGGACCTCAGCCCCAGCATTTT
TRBV5-1	TRBJ1-1	NA	NA	CASSTTPGNTEAFF	TGCGCCAGCAGCACGACCCCAGGGAACACTGAAGCTTTCTTT
TRBV6-6	TRBJ2-5	NA	NA	CASSYFVGQETQYF	TGTGCCAGCAGTTACTTTGTAGGACAGGAGACCCAGTACTTC
TRBV6-5	TRBJ1-1	NA	TRBD1	CASSFGTGGRGSEAFF	TGTGCCAGCAGTTTTGGGACAGGGGGCCGGGGCTCTGAAGCTTTCTTT
TRBV18	TRBJ2-3	once	NA	CASSPRGDTQYF	TGTGCCAGCTCACCTCGGGGGGATACGCAGTATTTT
TRBV30	TRBJ2-7	NA	NA	CAWSVGVQGIHEQYF	TGTGCCTGGAGTGTAGGGGTACAGGGAATCCACGAGCAGTACTTC
TRBV30	TRBJ1-1	NA	NA	CAWVMNTEAFF	TGCGCCTGGGTCATGAACACTGAAGCTTTCTTT
TRBV7-9	TRBJ1-6	NA	NA	CATRRDNSPLHF	TGTGCCACCCGACGCGATAATTCACCCCTCCACTTT
TRBV5-4	TRBJ1-4	NA	TRBD1	CASSSNRGLNEKLFF	TGTGCCAGCAGCTCGAACAGGGGACTTAATGAAAAACTGTTTTTT
TRBV7-8	TRBJ2-7	NA	NA	CASSLAPGKDEQYF	TGTGCCAGCAGCTTAGCCCCAGGGAAGGACGAGCAGTACTTC
TRBV7-2	TRBJ2-3	NA	TRBD2	CASTPRTSGGADTQYF	TGTGCCAGCACTCCGAGGACTAGCGGGGGGGCAGATACGCAGTATTTT
TRBV14	TRBJ1-3	NA	NA	CASSQTRSSGNTIYF	TGTGCCAGCAGCCAAACGAGAAGCTCTGGAAACACCATATATTTT
TRBV7-9	TRBJ2-1	NA	NA	CASSSQGASASYNEQFF	TGTGCCAGCAGCTCGCAAGGAGCGTCGGCCTCCTACAATGAGCAGTTCTTC
TRBV30	TRBJ1-1	once	TRBD1	CACEQGGMLPYTEAFF	TGTGCCTGTGAACAGGGGGGGATGCTACCTTACACTGAAGCTTTCTTT
TRBV5-6	TRBJ1-5	NA	NA	CASSFGYQPQHF	TGTGCCAGCAGCTTCGGGTATCAGCCCCAGCATTTT